These T cell receptor beta chains were read from a single sample in a study of a mutant IDH1 vaccine in newly diagnosed glioma. These receptors lack a known antigen. The repertoire was sequenced with immunoSEQ multiplex PCR; TCRdb's copy has only in-frame clones and lacks some. The table records 60,000 to 65,000 clones, around 83% of them present only once. Sample: PBMCs, taken from a glioma patient whose treatment included an IDH1 peptide vaccine. Receptors originate from a man aged 25 to 40 with glioma. CDR3s include the opening cysteine and the closing phenylalanine or tryptophan. The D gene is left open where the match is weak. Only some rows state a clone size, as once, few, many or a class for expanded clones.

V gene: TRBV27
clone size: NA
J gene: TRBJ2-6
D gene: NA
CDR3 DNA: TGTGCCAGCAGTTTAGACCCCAGGGGCTCTGGGGCCAACGTCCTGACTTTC
CDR3 protein: CASSLDPRGSGANVLTF

V gene: TRBV7-6
clone size: NA
J gene: TRBJ1-6
D gene: NA
CDR3 DNA: TGTGCCAGCAGCTTAGTAACAGGGAATTTGGATTCACCCCTCCACTTT
CDR3 protein: CASSLVTGNLDSPLHF

V gene: TRBV5-6
clone size: NA
J gene: TRBJ2-3
D gene: NA
CDR3 DNA: TGTGCCAGCAGCTTGGGTCAGGGGAGCACAGATACGCAGTATTTT
CDR3 protein: CASSLGQGSTDTQYF

V gene: TRBV7-9
clone size: NA
J gene: TRBJ1-5
D gene: NA
CDR3 DNA: TGTGCCAGCAGCCTCGGGGAGGATTTTCAGCCCCAGCATTTT
CDR3 protein: CASSLGEDFQPQHF

V gene: TRBV11-3
clone size: NA
J gene: TRBJ2-1
D gene: NA
CDR3 DNA: TGTGCCAGCAGCCCCGGAGGGGGCAATGAGCAGTTCTTC
CDR3 protein: CASSPGGGNEQFF

V gene: TRBV6-6
clone size: NA
J gene: TRBJ2-7
D gene: TRBD1
CDR3 DNA: TGTGCCAGCACTCCACCGCCGGGACAGGGCCCCCTCGAGCAGTACTTC
CDR3 protein: CASTPPPGQGPLEQYF

V gene: TRBV19
clone size: NA
J gene: TRBJ1-1
D gene: NA
CDR3 DNA: TGTGCCAGTAGCATTCAGGGTCGGGGCACTGAAGCTTTCTTT
CDR3 protein: CASSIQGRGTEAFF

V gene: TRBV18
clone size: NA
J gene: TRBJ1-2
D gene: NA
CDR3 DNA: TGTGCCAGCTCACCACCGATAGGCCTCCCACGTAACTATGGCTACACCTTC
CDR3 protein: CASSPPIGLPRNYGYTF

V gene: TRBV15
clone size: NA
J gene: TRBJ1-2
D gene: NA
CDR3 DNA: TGTGCCACCAGGTCCCTTCGACAGAGCTATGGCTACACCTTC
CDR3 protein: CATRSLRQSYGYTF

V gene: TRBV5-1
clone size: NA
J gene: TRBJ2-3
D gene: NA
CDR3 DNA: TGCGCCAGCAGCTACCGGGGCCCCCCGAGCACAGATACGCAGTATTTT
CDR3 protein: CASSYRGPPSTDTQYF

V gene: TRBV15
clone size: medium-sized
J gene: TRBJ1-2
D gene: NA
CDR3 DNA: TGTGCCACCAGCAGTTGGTCCACCGAGACCGGCTATGGCTACACCTTC
CDR3 protein: CATSSWSTETGYGYTF

V gene: TRBV27
clone size: NA
J gene: TRBJ2-5
D gene: TRBD2
CDR3 DNA: TGTGCCAGCAGTTCAGGACTAGCGGGGGGAACACTCCAAGAGACCCAGTACTTC
CDR3 protein: CASSSGLAGGTLQETQYF

V gene: TRBV30
clone size: NA
J gene: TRBJ1-5
D gene: NA
CDR3 DNA: TGTGCCTGGAGTGTAGGGCAGGGTCTCAATCAGCCCCAGCATTTT
CDR3 protein: CAWSVGQGLNQPQHF

V gene: TRBV6-1
clone size: once
J gene: TRBJ2-7
D gene: NA
CDR3 DNA: TGTGCCAGCAGTGAAACGGCAAACGAGCAGTACTTC
CDR3 protein: CASSETANEQYF

V gene: TRBV14
clone size: once
J gene: TRBJ1-4
D gene: NA
CDR3 DNA: TGTGCCAGCAGCCAATTCCGGTTGGGAAAACTGTTTTTT
CDR3 protein: CASSQFRLGKLFF

V gene: TRBV6-5
clone size: NA
J gene: TRBJ1-1
D gene: NA
CDR3 DNA: TGTGCCAGCCGGAGAGGGGTGGGGAACACTGAAGCTTTCTTT
CDR3 protein: CASRRGVGNTEAFF

V gene: TRBV6-6
clone size: once
J gene: TRBJ2-3
D gene: NA
CDR3 DNA: TGTGCCAGCACCCAACTCTACGGCCTCACAGATACGCAGTATTTT
CDR3 protein: CASTQLYGLTDTQYF

V gene: TRBV29-1
clone size: NA
J gene: TRBJ1-2
D gene: NA
CDR3 DNA: TGCAGCGTGAGAGGGGCCTATGGCTACACCTTC
CDR3 protein: CSVRGAYGYTF

V gene: TRBV29-1
clone size: NA
J gene: TRBJ2-3
D gene: NA
CDR3 DNA: TGCAGCGTTGAAGCACAGGGCACAGATACGCAGTATTTT
CDR3 protein: CSVEAQGTDTQYF

V gene: TRBV6-5
clone size: NA
J gene: TRBJ1-2
D gene: NA
CDR3 DNA: TGTGCCAGCAGTTATTGGGGGGCGCAAGGCTACACCTTC
CDR3 protein: CASSYWGAQGYTF

V gene: TRBV30
clone size: NA
J gene: TRBJ1-6
D gene: TRBD1
CDR3 DNA: TGTGCCTACCGGACAGGGCGAAATTCACCCCTCCACTTT
CDR3 protein: CAYRTGRNSPLHF

V gene: TRBV11-1
clone size: NA
J gene: TRBJ1-5
D gene: NA
CDR3 DNA: TGTGCCAGCAGCTTATTGGAGGGCTTGAATCAGCCCCAGCATTTT
CDR3 protein: CASSLLEGLNQPQHF

V gene: TRBV5-1
clone size: NA
J gene: TRBJ2-5
D gene: TRBD1
CDR3 DNA: TGCGCCAGCAGCGCAAACAGGGGAGAGACCCAGTACTTC
CDR3 protein: CASSANRGETQYF

V gene: TRBV6-1
clone size: NA
J gene: TRBJ1-6
D gene: TRBD1
CDR3 DNA: TGTGCCAGCAGTGAAGAAGGGGGCGTTAATTCACCCCTCCACTTT
CDR3 protein: CASSEEGGVNSPLHF

V gene: TRBV7-2
clone size: NA
J gene: TRBJ1-1
D gene: TRBD1
CDR3 DNA: TGTGCCAGCAGGGGACAGAGGTACACTGAAGCTTTCTTT
CDR3 protein: CASRGQRYTEAFF

V gene: TRBV14
clone size: NA
J gene: TRBJ1-2
D gene: NA
CDR3 DNA: TGTGCCAGCAGCAAGACAGGAGTCTATGGCTACACCTTC
CDR3 protein: CASSKTGVYGYTF

V gene: TRBV5-8
clone size: NA
J gene: TRBJ2-5
D gene: NA
CDR3 DNA: TGTGCCAGCAGCTTGACCTTAGTCCACCACGGGGAGACCCAGTACTTC
CDR3 protein: CASSLTLVHHGETQYF

V gene: TRBV18
clone size: NA
J gene: TRBJ2-7
D gene: TRBD1
CDR3 DNA: TGTGCCAGCTCACCGTGGATGGGACAGAGCTCCTACGAGCAGTACTTC
CDR3 protein: CASSPWMGQSSYEQYF

V gene: TRBV2
clone size: NA
J gene: TRBJ2-7
D gene: TRBD1
CDR3 DNA: TGTGCCAGCAGTCAAGGTCGACAGGGGCGCGAGCAGTACTTC
CDR3 protein: CASSQGRQGREQYF

V gene: TRBV5-1
clone size: NA
J gene: TRBJ2-2
D gene: NA
CDR3 DNA: TGCGCCAGCAGCTTGGGCCCTAGCACACTGCTGTTTTTT
CDR3 protein: CASSLGPSTLLFF

V gene: TRBV4-1
clone size: NA
J gene: TRBJ2-2
D gene: NA
CDR3 DNA: TGCGCCAGCAGCTCTGACCGGACATTCCCCGGGGAGCTGTTTTTT
CDR3 protein: CASSSDRTFPGELFF

V gene: TRBV11-2
clone size: NA
J gene: TRBJ1-1
D gene: TRBD1
CDR3 DNA: TGTGCCAGCAGCGCCAACAGGGACAGGGAAGCTTTCTTT
CDR3 protein: CASSANRDREAFF

V gene: TRBV13
clone size: NA
J gene: TRBJ2-7
D gene: NA
CDR3 DNA: TGTGCCAGCAGCGAAGACACCGGGTTCTCCTACGAGCAGTACTTC
CDR3 protein: CASSEDTGFSYEQYF

V gene: TRBV5-1
clone size: NA
J gene: TRBJ1-5
D gene: NA
CDR3 DNA: TGCGCCAGCAGCTTGGGTACAGGATACAATCAGCCCCAGCATTTT
CDR3 protein: CASSLGTGYNQPQHF

V gene: TRBV6-6
clone size: NA
J gene: TRBJ2-1
D gene: TRBD1
CDR3 DNA: TGTGCCAGCAGTTGGGGACAGGGTTTCTACAATGAGCAGTTCTTC
CDR3 protein: CASSWGQGFYNEQFF

V gene: TRBV5-1
clone size: NA
J gene: TRBJ2-1
D gene: NA
CDR3 DNA: TGCGCCAGCAGCTTCGGCGGGTCCTACAATGAGCAGTTCTTC
CDR3 protein: CASSFGGSYNEQFF

V gene: TRBV28
clone size: NA
J gene: TRBJ1-3
D gene: NA
CDR3 DNA: TGTGCCAGCAGTTTTTATGGTGGGCTTCACGGAGGCCCAAAATCTGGAAACACCATATATTTT
CDR3 protein: CASSFYGGLHGGPKSGNTIYF

V gene: TRBV6-1
clone size: NA
J gene: TRBJ2-2
D gene: NA
CDR3 DNA: TGTGCCAGCCGGACGCGCGACACCGGGGAGCTGTTTTTT
CDR3 protein: CASRTRDTGELFF

V gene: TRBV18
clone size: NA
J gene: TRBJ2-5
D gene: NA
CDR3 DNA: TGTGCCAGCTCACCACCGGGTCAGGGATCCCAGTACTTC
CDR3 protein: CASSPPGQGSQYF

V gene: TRBV6-5
clone size: NA
J gene: TRBJ2-5
D gene: NA
CDR3 DNA: TGTGCCAGCGGCTATGGAGCTAACCAAGAGACCCAGTACTTC
CDR3 protein: CASGYGANQETQYF

V gene: TRBV15
clone size: once
J gene: TRBJ2-4
D gene: NA
CDR3 DNA: TGTGCCACCAGCAGAGATTTAGGGAGGGGGGAAAACATTCAGTACTTC
CDR3 protein: CATSRDLGRGENIQYF

V gene: TRBV7-9
clone size: NA
J gene: TRBJ2-7
D gene: NA
CDR3 DNA: TGTGCCAGCAGCTCCAAAGGAGGCAGTTCCTACGAGCAGTACTTC
CDR3 protein: CASSSKGGSSYEQYF

V gene: TRBV9
clone size: NA
J gene: TRBJ2-1
D gene: TRBD2
CDR3 DNA: TGTGCCAGCAGCGTAGCCGGACTAGCGGGGGTATCACTTGAGCAGTTCTTC
CDR3 protein: CASSVAGLAGVSLEQFF

V gene: TRBV5-1
clone size: NA
J gene: TRBJ2-4
D gene: NA
CDR3 DNA: TGCGCCAGCAGCTTGTGGGCAGCCGGTACGCTAGCCAAAAACATTCAGTACTTC
CDR3 protein: CASSLWAAGTLAKNIQYF

V gene: TRBV5-5
clone size: NA
J gene: TRBJ1-2
D gene: NA
CDR3 DNA: TGTGCCAGCAGCCGGGGCTCTAGGGAGAACTATGGCTACACCTTC
CDR3 protein: CASSRGSRENYGYTF

V gene: TRBV5-1
clone size: NA
J gene: TRBJ2-2
D gene: NA
CDR3 DNA: TGCGCCAGCAGCTCGGACGGGAACACCGGGGAGCTGTTTTTT
CDR3 protein: CASSSDGNTGELFF

V gene: TRBV27
clone size: NA
J gene: TRBJ1-2
D gene: NA
CDR3 DNA: TGTGCCAGCAGCCCCCTCGGCGGTCTGGCCGGGGGCTATGGCTACACCTTC
CDR3 protein: CASSPLGGLAGGYGYTF

V gene: TRBV4-2
clone size: NA
J gene: TRBJ2-7
D gene: NA
CDR3 DNA: TGTGCCAGCAGCGGTCGGGCCACCGAGCAGTACTTC
CDR3 protein: CASSGRATEQYF

V gene: TRBV18
clone size: NA
J gene: TRBJ1-3
D gene: NA
CDR3 DNA: TGTGCCAGCTCACTAGGGGTCCGTCCTTACTCTGGAAACACCATATATTTT
CDR3 protein: CASSLGVRPYSGNTIYF

V gene: TRBV5-5
clone size: NA
J gene: TRBJ1-1
D gene: NA
CDR3 DNA: TGTGCCAGCAGCTACATGATACTCCGGATGAACACTGAAGCTTTCTTT
CDR3 protein: CASSYMILRMNTEAFF

V gene: TRBV7-9
clone size: once
J gene: TRBJ1-4
D gene: NA
CDR3 DNA: TGTGCCAGCAGCTCGGTAGCGATAGATGAAAAACTGTTTTTT
CDR3 protein: CASSSVAIDEKLFF

V gene: TRBV11-2
clone size: once
J gene: TRBJ2-7
D gene: TRBD1
CDR3 DNA: TGTGCCAGCAGCTTACCCTCGGACAGGCTGTCTTCCTACGAGCAGTACTTC
CDR3 protein: CASSLPSDRLSSYEQYF

V gene: TRBV5-1
clone size: NA
J gene: TRBJ2-1
D gene: NA
CDR3 DNA: TGCGCCAGCAGCGCCCCACCGGGGGCTGTGCAGTTCTTC
CDR3 protein: CASSAPPGAVQFF